Reported below is one T cell receptor beta chain. Its antigen is currently unknown. CDR3 size: 16 residues. Germline loops: CDR1 LGHNA, CDR2 YSLEER. V was clipped by 4 bases and J by 0 bases, with 10 bases between them. The sample is drawn from a study of shared clonotypes between healthy human individuals. Naivety among CD8 cells was defined by CD45RO negativity and positive CCR7 selection, thereby excluding terminally differentiated effector memory CD45RA+ cells. The table came from immunoSEQ multiplex PCR; TCRdb's copy has only in-frame clones and leaves some out. The table includes millions of clones, over 85% detected once. Study-wide points: Expectations were that clonotype sharing among donors would be affected by sequencing depth.

The sequence was collected from a man younger than 35 in good health. Sample: naive CD8+ T cells sorted from blood. This chain uses TRBV4-3 with TRBJ2-6; tentatively, D is TRBD1 (6 bases). In nucleotides, the CDR3 is TGCGCCAGCAGCCGAGACAGGAGCTCTGGGGCCAACGTCCTGACTTTC. Encoded protein: CASSRDRSSGANVLTF.